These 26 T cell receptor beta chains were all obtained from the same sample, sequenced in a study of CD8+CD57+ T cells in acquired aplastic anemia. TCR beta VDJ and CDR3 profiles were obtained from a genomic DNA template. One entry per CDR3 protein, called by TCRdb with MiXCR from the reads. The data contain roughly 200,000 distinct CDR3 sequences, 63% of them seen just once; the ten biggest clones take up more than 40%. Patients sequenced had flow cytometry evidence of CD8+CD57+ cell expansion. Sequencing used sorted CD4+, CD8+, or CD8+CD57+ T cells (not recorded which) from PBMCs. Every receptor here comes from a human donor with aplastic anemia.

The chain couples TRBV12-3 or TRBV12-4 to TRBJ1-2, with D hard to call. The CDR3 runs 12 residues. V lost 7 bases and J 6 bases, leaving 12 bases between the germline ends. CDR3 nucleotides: TGTGCCAGCAAGTTTGTCGGGGATGGCTACACCTTC. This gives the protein CASKFVGDGYTF.

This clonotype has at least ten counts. This chain's CDR3 is CASSFAGERYEQYF. The DNA for the CDR3 is TGTGCCAGCAGCTTCGCAGGGGAGAGGTACGAGCAGTACTTC. J is TRBJ2-7 and V is TRBV7-9; TRBD1 might be the D (6 bases). Trimming took 3 bases from V and 4 from J, leaving 13 bases between them. CDR1 and CDR2 from the germline V gene are SEHNR and FQNEAQ (reference sequence). The CDR3 length is 14 residues.

The CDR3 reads CASSLVGQGNTEAFF. The CDR3 coding sequence is TGTGCCAGCAGCTTAGTAGGGCAGGGGAACACTGAAGCTTTCTTT. The rearrangement uses TRBV7-9 and TRBJ1-1; possibly TRBD1 for D (5 bases). The V end was cut by 1 base, the J end by 1 base, with 10 bases between. The germline V gene encodes CDR1 SEHNR and CDR2 FQNEAQ (reference sequence). The CDR3 sequence is 15 residues long. The full variable domain, its missing parts supplied by reference TRBV7-9 and TRBJ1-1, is DTGVSQNPRHKITKRGQNVTFRCDPISEHNRLYWYRQTLGQGPEFLTYFQNEAQLEKSRLLSDRFSAERPKGSFSTLEIQRTEQGDSAMYLCASSLVGQGNTEAFFGQGTRLTVV.

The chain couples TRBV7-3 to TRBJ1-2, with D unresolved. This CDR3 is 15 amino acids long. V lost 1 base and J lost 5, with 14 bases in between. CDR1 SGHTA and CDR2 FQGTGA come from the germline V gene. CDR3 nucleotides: TGTGCCAGCAGCTTAAGCGACTACGGAAAATATGGCTACACCTTC. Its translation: CASSLSDYGKYGYTF.

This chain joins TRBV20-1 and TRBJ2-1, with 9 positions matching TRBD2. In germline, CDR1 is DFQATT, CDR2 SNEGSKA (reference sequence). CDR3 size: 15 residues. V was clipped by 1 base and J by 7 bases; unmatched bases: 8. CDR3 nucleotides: TGCAGTGCTAGAGTACCGGGACTAGCTCCGAATGAGCAGTTCTTC. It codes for CSARVPGLAPNEQFF.

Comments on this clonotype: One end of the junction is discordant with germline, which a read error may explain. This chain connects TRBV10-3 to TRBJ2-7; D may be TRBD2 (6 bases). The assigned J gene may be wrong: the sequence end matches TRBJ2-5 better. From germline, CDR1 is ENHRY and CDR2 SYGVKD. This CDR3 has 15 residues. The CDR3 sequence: CASSETAGLMETQYF. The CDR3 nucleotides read TGTGCCAGCAGTGAAACGGCGGGGCTGATGGAGACCCAGTACTTC.

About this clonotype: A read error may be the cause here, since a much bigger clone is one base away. CDR3 coding DNA: TGTGCCAGCAGTCCGGAACCGGGCTATGGCTACACCTTC. Translated: CASSPEPGYGYTF. The chain is built from TRBV27 and TRBJ1-2, with unresolved D. Trimming stripped 5 bases from V and 4 bases from J, with 11 bases between. The CDR3 is made up of 13 amino acids. Germline V gene data show CDR1 as MNHEY and CDR2 as SMNVEV (reference sequence).

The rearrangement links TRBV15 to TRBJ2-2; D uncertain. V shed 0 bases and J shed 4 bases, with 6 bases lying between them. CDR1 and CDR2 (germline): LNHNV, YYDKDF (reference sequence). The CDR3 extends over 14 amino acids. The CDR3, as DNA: TGTGCCACCAGCAGAGATAAAGTCACCGGGGAGCTGTTTTTT. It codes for CATSRDKVTGELFF.

The CDR3 loop reads CAISEWGARTDTQYF. The CDR3 nucleotides are TGTGCCATCAGTGAATGGGGGGCAAGGACAGATACGCAGTATTTT. This chain joins TRBV10-3 and TRBJ2-3; D may be TRBD1 or TRBD2 (6 bases each). Germline CDR1 reads ENHRY; CDR2 reads SYGVKD. The CDR3 runs 15 residues. The germline V and J ends were trimmed by 3 bases and 3 bases, with 13 bases remaining between them.

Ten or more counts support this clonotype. The CDR3 sequence is CASSPWQRGADTQYF. The CDR3 bases are TGTGCCAGCAGCCCTTGGCAGCGGGGGGCAGATACGCAGTATTTT. V gene TRBV7-9 combines with J gene TRBJ2-3, with 9 bases lining up with TRBD2. Trimming at V came to 5 bases and at J to 4 bases, leaving 7 bases not matched to a gene. CDR1 SEHNR and CDR2 FQNEAQ come from the germline V gene (reference sequence). The CDR3 is 15 residues long.

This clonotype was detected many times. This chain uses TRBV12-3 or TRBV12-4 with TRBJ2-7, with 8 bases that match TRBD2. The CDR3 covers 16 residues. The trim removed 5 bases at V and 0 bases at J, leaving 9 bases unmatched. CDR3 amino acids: CASSPGSGGVSYEQYF. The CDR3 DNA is TGTGCCAGCAGTCCCGGGAGCGGGGGAGTCTCCTACGAGCAGTACTTC.

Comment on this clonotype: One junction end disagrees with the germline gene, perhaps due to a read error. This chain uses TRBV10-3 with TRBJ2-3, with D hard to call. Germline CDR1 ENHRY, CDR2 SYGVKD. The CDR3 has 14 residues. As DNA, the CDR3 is TGTGCCAGCAGTTTATATCAGAACTCAGATACGCAGTATTTT. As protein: CASSLYQNSDTQYF.

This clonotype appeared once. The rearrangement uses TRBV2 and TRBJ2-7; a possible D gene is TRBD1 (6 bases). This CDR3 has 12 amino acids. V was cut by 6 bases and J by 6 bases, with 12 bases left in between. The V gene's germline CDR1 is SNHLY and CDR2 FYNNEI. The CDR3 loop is CASSPQGTEQYF. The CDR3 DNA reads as TGTGCCAGCAGCCCCCAGGGGACCGAGCAGTACTTC.

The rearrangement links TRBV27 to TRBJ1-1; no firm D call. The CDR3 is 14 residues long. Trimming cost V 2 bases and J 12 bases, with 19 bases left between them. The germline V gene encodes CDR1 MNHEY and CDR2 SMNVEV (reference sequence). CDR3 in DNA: TGTGCCAGCAGTTTAGCCACGGGAATGGGTAGACCTTTCTTT. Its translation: CASSLATGMGRPFF.

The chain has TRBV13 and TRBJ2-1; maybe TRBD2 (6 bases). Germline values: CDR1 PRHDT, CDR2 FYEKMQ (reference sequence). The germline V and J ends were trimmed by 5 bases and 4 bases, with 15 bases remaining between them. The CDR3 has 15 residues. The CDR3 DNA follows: TGTGCCAGCAGCCCGTACCGGGACTTTTACAATGAGCAGTTCTTC. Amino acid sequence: CASSPYRDFYNEQFF.

For the CDR3, the DNA is TGTGCCAGCTTCGGAACTCACTTAGCCACAACTAATGAAAAACTGTTTTTT. Translating gives CASFGTHLATTNEKLFF. V usage is TRBV9 and J usage is TRBJ1-4; no definite D call. The CDR3 covers 17 residues. Trimming left V 7 bases short and J 0 bases short, with 19 bases between. Germline V lookup: CDR1 SGDLS, CDR2 YYNGEE.

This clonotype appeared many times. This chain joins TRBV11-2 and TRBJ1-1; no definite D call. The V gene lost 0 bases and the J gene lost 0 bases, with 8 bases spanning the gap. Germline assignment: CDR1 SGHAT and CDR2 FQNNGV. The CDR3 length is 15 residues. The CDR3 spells CASSLEFGMNTEAFF. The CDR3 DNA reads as TGTGCCAGCAGCTTAGAGTTCGGGATGAACACTGAAGCTTTCTTT.

The CDR3, as DNA: TGTGCCAGCAGCTTAAGGCAGGATAATTCACCCCTCCACTTT. This codes for CASSLRQDNSPLHF. V is TRBV7-3 and J is TRBJ1-6, with D hard to call. The CDR3 sequence is 14 residues long. Germline V lookup: CDR1 SGHTA, CDR2 FQGTGA. The V end lost 1 base, the J end lost 5 bases, and 6 bases lay between the germline ends.

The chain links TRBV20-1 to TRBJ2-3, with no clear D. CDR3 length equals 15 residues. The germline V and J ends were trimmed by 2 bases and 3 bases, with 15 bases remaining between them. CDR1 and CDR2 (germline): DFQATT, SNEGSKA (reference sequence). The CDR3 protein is CSARSLEAPTDTQYF. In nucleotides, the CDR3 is TGCAGTGCTAGATCCTTAGAGGCCCCGACAGATACGCAGTATTTT.

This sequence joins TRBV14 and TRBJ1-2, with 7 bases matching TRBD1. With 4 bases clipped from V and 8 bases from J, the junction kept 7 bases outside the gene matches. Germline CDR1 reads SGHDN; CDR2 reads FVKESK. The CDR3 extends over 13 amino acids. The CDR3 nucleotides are TGTGCCAGCAGCCCCGGACAGGTTTTCGGCTACACCTTC. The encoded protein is CASSPGQVFGYTF.

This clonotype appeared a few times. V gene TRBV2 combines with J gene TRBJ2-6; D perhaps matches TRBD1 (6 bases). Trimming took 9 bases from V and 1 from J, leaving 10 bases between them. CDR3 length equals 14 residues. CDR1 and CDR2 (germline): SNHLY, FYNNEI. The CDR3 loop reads CARRDTSGANVLTF. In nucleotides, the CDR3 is TGTGCCAGACGGGACACGTCTGGGGCCAACGTCCTGACTTTC.

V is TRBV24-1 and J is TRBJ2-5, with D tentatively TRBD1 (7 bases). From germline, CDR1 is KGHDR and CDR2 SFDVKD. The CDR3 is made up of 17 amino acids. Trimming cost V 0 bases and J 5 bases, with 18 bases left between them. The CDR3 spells CATSDLHSRPGGETQYF. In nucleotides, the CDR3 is TGTGCCACCAGTGATTTGCACTCCCGCCCAGGGGGGGAGACCCAGTACTTC.

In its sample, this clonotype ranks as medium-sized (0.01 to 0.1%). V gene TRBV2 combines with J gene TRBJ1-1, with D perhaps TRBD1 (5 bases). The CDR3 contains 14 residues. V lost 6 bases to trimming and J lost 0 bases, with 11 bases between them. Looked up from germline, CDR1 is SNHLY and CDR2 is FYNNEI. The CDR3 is CASRDSPLNTEAFF. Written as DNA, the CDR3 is TGTGCCAGCAGAGACAGTCCCCTGAACACTGAAGCTTTCTTT.

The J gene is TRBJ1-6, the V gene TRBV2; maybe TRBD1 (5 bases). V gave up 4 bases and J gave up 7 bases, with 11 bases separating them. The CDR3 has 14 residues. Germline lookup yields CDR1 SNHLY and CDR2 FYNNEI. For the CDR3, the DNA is TGTGCCAGCAGTGTCGTAGCAGGGAATTCACCCCTCCACTTT. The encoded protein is CASSVVAGNSPLHF.

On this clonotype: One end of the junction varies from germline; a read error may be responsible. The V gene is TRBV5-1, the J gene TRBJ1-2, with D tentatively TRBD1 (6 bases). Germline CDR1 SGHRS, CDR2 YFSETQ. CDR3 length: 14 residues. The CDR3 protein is CASSLGQPNYGYTF. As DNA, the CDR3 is TGTGCCAGCAGCCTCGGACAGCCGAACTATGGCTACACCTTC.

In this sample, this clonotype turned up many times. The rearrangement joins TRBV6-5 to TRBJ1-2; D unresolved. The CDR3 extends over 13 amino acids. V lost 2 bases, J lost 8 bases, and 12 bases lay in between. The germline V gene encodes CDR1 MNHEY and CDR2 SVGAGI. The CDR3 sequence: CASSYGSGSGYTF. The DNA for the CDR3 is TGTGCCAGCAGTTACGGTTCAGGCAGCGGCTACACCTTC.